This T cell receptor (beta chain) was identified during a study of shared T cell receptors in the human thymus. Method: immunoSEQ multiplex PCR; TCRdb's copy keeps in-frame clones and lacks some. The profile covers about 500,000 clones, with around 78% appearing a single time and about 0.013% taken by the ten largest. In germline, CDR1 is GTSNPN, CDR2 SVGIG (reference sequence). The CDR3 length is 14 residues. Unmatched junction bases numbered 8, after V lost 1 base and J lost 8 bases. The same data also contributed to another study, on human thymus T cells. That paper adds: Finnish infants who were healthy and having corrective surgery for congenital heart defects made up the donors. From resections taken during corrective heart surgery, the thymus tissue was obtained.

This receptor was identified in a boy younger than two with a congenital heart defect. This chain connects TRBV30 to TRBJ2-1, with 7 bases matching TRBD1. Sequencing used thymocytes. The CDR3 loop is CAWSALTGVDEQFF. Written as DNA, the CDR3 is TGTGCCTGGAGTGCCCTTACAGGGGTGGATGAGCAGTTCTTC. Drawing the rest from reference TRBV30 and TRBJ2-1, the complete variable domain is SQTIHQWPATLVQPVGSPLSLECTVEGTSNPNLYWYRQAAGRGLQLLFYSVGIGQISSEVPQNLSASRPQDRQFILSSKKLLLSDSGFYLCAWSALTGVDEQFFGPGTRLTVL.